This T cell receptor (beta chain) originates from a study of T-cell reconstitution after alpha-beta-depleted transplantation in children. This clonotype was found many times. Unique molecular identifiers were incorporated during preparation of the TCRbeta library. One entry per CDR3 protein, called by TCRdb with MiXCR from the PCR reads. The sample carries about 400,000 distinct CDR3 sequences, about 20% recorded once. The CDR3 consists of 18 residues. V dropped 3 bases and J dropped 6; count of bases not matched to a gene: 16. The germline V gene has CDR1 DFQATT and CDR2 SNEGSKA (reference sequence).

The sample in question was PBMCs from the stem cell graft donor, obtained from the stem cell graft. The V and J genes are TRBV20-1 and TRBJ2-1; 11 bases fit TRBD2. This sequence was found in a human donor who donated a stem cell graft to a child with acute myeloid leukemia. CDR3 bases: TGCAGTGCTAGTGTACTAGCGGGAGTATCCCCTTCCCTCAATGAGCAGTTCTTC. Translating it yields CSASVLAGVSPSLNEQFF.